These T cell receptor beta chains were read from a single sample in a study of blood T cell repertoires in COVID-19. The table came from immunoSEQ multiplex PCR; TCRdb's copy has only in-frame clones and leaves some out. Of about 220,000 clones listed, around 80% were seen once; the top ten hold just under 20%. The sequencing input was peripheral blood. The receptor source for this set is a man aged 30 to 45 with active or convalescent COVID-19. Both conserved end residues are part of each CDR3. The D gene is left open where the match is weak. A clone size is listed for some rows: how often the clone was seen (once, few, many), or a class if it is expanded.

size,J,D,V,DNA,CDR3
.,TRBJ1-4,.,TRBV2,TGTGCCACTCAATCTGAGGGGGCAACTAATGAAAAACTGTTTTTT,CATQSEGATNEKLFF
.,TRBJ2-7,.,TRBV5-6,TGTGCCAGCAGCCCACCAGGGGCGAACTACGAGCAGTACTTC,CASSPPGANYEQYF
once,TRBJ1-1,.,TRBV6-2/TRBV6-3,TGTGCCAGCAGTTACTCTGGCGGGTTCGGAGCTTTCTTT,CASSYSGGFGAFF
.,TRBJ1-2,.,TRBV4-1,TGCGCCAGCAGCCAAGTGGGCCACTATGGCTACACCTTC,CASSQVGHYGYTF
.,TRBJ2-2,.,TRBV18,TGTGCCAGCTCACCACAACCCGGAGGTTCCACCGGGGAGCTGTTTTTT,CASSPQPGGSTGELFF
once,TRBJ2-1,.,TRBV4-3,TGCGCCAGCAGCCAAGATCGGGCGGGCTACAATGAGCAGTTCTTC,CASSQDRAGYNEQFF
.,TRBJ2-7,.,TRBV20-1,TGCAGTGCTAGTCGGGAGACGGGTTACGAGCAGTACTTC,CSASRETGYEQYF
.,TRBJ1-4,.,TRBV28,TGTGCCATCTCAGGGGCTAATGAAAAACTGTTTTTT,CAISGANEKLFF
.,TRBJ2-6,TRBD2,TRBV27,TGTGCCAGTACTGACCTCGGGGGGGGGCCTTCTGGGGCCAACGTCCTGACTTTC,CASTDLGGGPSGANVLTF
.,TRBJ2-7,.,TRBV3-1/TRBV3-2,TGTGCCAGCAGCCAAGCCGCGGGCTACGAGCAGTACTTC,CASSQAAGYEQYF
.,TRBJ1-4,.,TRBV7-9,TGTGCCAGCAGATCGCCCGGGGGTCTTAATGAAAAACTGTTTTTT,CASRSPGGLNEKLFF
.,TRBJ2-7,.,TRBV6-2/TRBV6-3,TGTGCCAGCAGTTACGGACACGGGTACGAGCAGTACTTC,CASSYGHGYEQYF
.,TRBJ1-5,.,TRBV2,TGTGCCAGCTCCTCCGGACACGGCAGGGATCAGCCCCAGCATTTT,CASSSGHGRDQPQHF
.,TRBJ2-3,TRBD2,TRBV5-4,TGTGCCAGCAGCGGTAATAGCGGGGGCACAGATACGCAGTATTTT,CASSGNSGGTDTQYF
.,TRBJ2-7,TRBD1,TRBV2,TGTGCCAGCAGAAGGGACAGGGGGGGTTCCTACGAGCAGTACTTC,CASRRDRGGSYEQYF
.,TRBJ1-1,TRBD1,TRBV4-1,TGCGCCAGCAGGCGAAGGTCAGGGGGAAGCGACACTGAAGCTTTCTTT,CASRRRSGGSDTEAFF
.,TRBJ2-3,TRBD2,TRBV19,TGTGCCAGTACGGACAGGGGGGTGACTAGCGGGAGGAAAACAGATACGCAGTATTTT,CASTDRGVTSGRKTDTQYF
.,TRBJ1-1,.,TRBV29-1,TGCAGCGTTGACCCCGGGGGGGTATCTGAAGCTTTCTTT,CSVDPGGVSEAFF
.,TRBJ1-5,.,TRBV19,TGTGCCAGTAGTCTCCCCGTCCCCCAGCATTTT,CASSLPVPQHF
.,TRBJ2-5,TRBD2,TRBV6-5,TGTGCCAGCAGCTTTAGCGGGACTGAGACCCAGTACTTC,CASSFSGTETQYF
.,TRBJ2-1,TRBD1,TRBV28,TGTGCCAGCAGCTCCCAGGGGGCGGGATACAATGAGCAGTTCTTC,CASSSQGAGYNEQFF
.,TRBJ1-1,.,TRBV6-5,TGTGCCAGCCCGATCTCTCGGGGGGAAGCTTTCTTT,CASPISRGEAFF
.,TRBJ2-3,.,TRBV19,TGTGCCAGTAGTATAGTAGCGCCCTACACAGATACGCAGTATTTT,CASSIVAPYTDTQYF
once,TRBJ1-5,.,TRBV11-2,TGTGCCAGCAGCGCGACAGTCAATCAGCCCCAGCATTTT,CASSATVNQPQHF
few,TRBJ2-7,TRBD1,TRBV7-9,TGTGCCAGCAGCGGCGCACAGGGGGGCCCCTACGAGCAGTACTTC,CASSGAQGGPYEQYF
.,TRBJ2-1,TRBD2,TRBV4-3,TGCGCCAGCAGCCAAGCGGGGGGGCCCTACAATGAGCAGTTCTTC,CASSQAGGPYNEQFF
.,TRBJ2-7,TRBD2,TRBV29-1,TGCAGCGTTGTAAGGCGGGGGACCCTAAGGTACGAGCAGTACTTC,CSVVRRGTLRYEQYF
.,TRBJ2-1,.,TRBV24-1,TGTGCCACCAGTGAAGGGGCAGGGTTAAGAAACAATGAGCAGTTCTTC,CATSEGAGLRNNEQFF
.,TRBJ2-1,TRBD2,TRBV7-9,TGTGCCAGCAGCTTAGGACGGGAGGGGTACAATGAGCAGTTCTTC,CASSLGREGYNEQFF
.,TRBJ1-1,TRBD1,TRBV3-1/TRBV3-2,TGTGCCAGCAGCCAACGGACAGGGACAGGGACTGAAGCTTTCTTT,CASSQRTGTGTEAFF
.,TRBJ1-2,.,TRBV27,TGTGCCAGCAGGACAGGTGGCTTGGGCTACACCTTC,CASRTGGLGYTF
few,TRBJ2-7,TRBD2,TRBV15,TGTGCCACCAGCAGAGGCGGGAGCGGACCCTACGAGCAGTACTTC,CATSRGGSGPYEQYF
few,TRBJ2-7,.,TRBV18,TGTGCCAGCTCACCGACCCGGCAGGGAGGTGGCAACGAGCAGTACTTC,CASSPTRQGGGNEQYF
once,TRBJ1-2,TRBD1,TRBV7-9,TGTGCCAGCAGCTTAGCGGGACAGAACTATGGCTACACCTTC,CASSLAGQNYGYTF
.,TRBJ2-3,TRBD1,TRBV7-7,TGTGCCAGCGGAACGGGACAGGGGAACACAGATACGCAGTATTTT,CASGTGQGNTDTQYF
.,TRBJ1-1,.,TRBV4-1,TGCGCCAGCAGCCAAGAAGTTGGAGGGTCCCTGAACACTGAAGCTTTCTTT,CASSQEVGGSLNTEAFF
.,TRBJ2-1,.,TRBV9,TGTGCCAGCAGCGTAGAGGGGGAGACCTCCTACAATGAGCAGTTCTTC,CASSVEGETSYNEQFF
.,TRBJ1-4,.,TRBV18,TGTGCCAGCTCACCACCGGGGAGGATGACTGAAAAACTGTTTTTT,CASSPPGRMTEKLFF
.,TRBJ2-6,TRBD2,TRBV3-1/TRBV3-2,TGTGCCAGCAGGAAACTAGCGGCTGGTTCTGGGGCCAACGTCCTGACTTTC,CASRKLAAGSGANVLTF
.,TRBJ2-1,.,TRBV7-8,TGTGCCAGCAGCCCCGGCAATGAGCAGTTCTTC,CASSPGNEQFF
.,TRBJ1-4,.,TRBV4-3,TGCGCCAGCAGCCCCGGGGGTCTGGCTAATGAAAAACTGTTTTTT,CASSPGGLANEKLFF
few,TRBJ1-1,.,TRBV9,TGTGCCAGCAGCGTAGGGGTCGGAGTGGGTGGCACTGAAGCTTTCTTT,CASSVGVGVGGTEAFF
.,TRBJ2-1,TRBD2,TRBV9,TGTGCCAGCAGCGTAAGCGGGGCTGTCAATGAGCAGTTCTTC,CASSVSGAVNEQFF
few,TRBJ1-5,.,TRBV28,TGTGCCAGCCTTGTGGGGGCGTGGGACAATCAGCCCCAGCATTTT,CASLVGAWDNQPQHF
.,TRBJ1-5,.,TRBV6-5,TGTGCCAGCAGTTACGGCCCGGGGTCCAATCAGCCCCAGCATTTT,CASSYGPGSNQPQHF
.,TRBJ2-5,.,TRBV6-5,TGTGCCAGCAGTTACTCTGGGGGACTCTGGGAGACCCAGTACTTC,CASSYSGGLWETQYF